This T cell receptor beta chain is drawn from a study of identical twins. J was trimmed by 3 bases and V by 2 bases; bases with no gene match: 3. The germline V gene has CDR1 SGHRS and CDR2 YFSETQ. The CDR3 runs 14 residues. In this sample, this clonotype turned up many times. TCRdb reprocessed the 5' RACE reads with MiXCR, giving one entry per CDR3 protein. This table has around 250,000 distinct CDR3 sequences, about 13% appearing once. These data also formed part of another study, on yellow fever vaccine responses in identical twins.

The receptor was derived from a woman aged 18-29 years in good health. This chain uses TRBV5-1 with TRBJ2-7, with 9 bases aligning to TRBD1. Sample: memory (CD45RO+) T cells sorted from blood. CDR3 nucleotides: TGCGCCAGCAGCTTACAGACAGGGGGCTACGAGCAGTACTTC. It encodes CASSLQTGGYEQYF.